The 21 T cell receptor beta chains presented below share a single source sample, sequenced in a study of blood T cell repertoires in COVID-19. Sequencing was performed with immunoSEQ multiplex PCR; in TCRdb, only in-frame clones are kept and a portion is missing. The repertoire has more than 200,000 clones, roughly 80% of them found once; the top ten carry approximately 9.1%. The sample was peripheral blood. These receptors were obtained from a man aged 80 or over with acute or convalescent COVID-19.

This chain links TRBV30 with TRBJ2-2, with a weak D call TRBD2 (5 bases). The germline CDR1 and CDR2 sequences are GTSNPN and SVGIG (reference sequence). V was pared by 3 bases and J by 7 bases, with 15 bases between. The CDR3 totals 14 residues. The CDR3 here is CAWRYSGFLGELFF. The CDR3 DNA reads TGTGCCTGGAGGTATTCGGGGTTCCTCGGGGAGCTGTTTTTT.

The V call is TRBV12-3 or TRBV12-4, the J call TRBJ2-1; 11 bases align to TRBD1. V gave up 3 bases and J gave up 9 bases; unmatched junction bases: 1. This CDR3 has 13 amino acids. CDR3 amino acids: CASSFGTGGEQFF. CDR3 DNA: TGTGCCAGCAGTTTTGGGACAGGGGGTGAGCAGTTCTTC.

The V gene is TRBV28, the J gene TRBJ2-6; 8 positions agree with TRBD1. The CDR3 is 17 residues long. The trim removed 6 bases at V and 0 bases at J, leaving 7 bases unmatched. Germline CDR1 reads MDHEN; CDR2 reads SYDVKM. The CDR3 coding sequence is TGTGCCAGCAGCTCTCAGGGGGCATACTCTGGGGCCAACGTCCTGACTTTC. Translating it yields CASSSQGAYSGANVLTF. The entire variable domain, with the rest obtained from reference TRBV28 and TRBJ2-6, is as follows: DVKVTQSSRYLVKRTGEKVFLECVQDMDHENMFWYRQDPGLGLRLIYFSYDVKMKEKGDIPEGYSVSREKKERFSLILESASTNQTSMYLCASSSQGAYSGANVLTFGAGSRLTVL.

This clone was observed a single time. The genes are TRBV24-1 and TRBJ2-7; TRBD1 matches at 12 bases. The CDR3 has 16 residues. With V trimmed by 2 bases and J by 6 bases, 7 bases remained unmatched. In germline, CDR1 is KGHDR, CDR2 SFDVKD. CDR3 residues: CATSDSGTGGRGEQYF. In nucleotides, the CDR3 is TGTGCCACCAGTGATTCCGGGACAGGGGGCCGGGGCGAGCAGTACTTC.

This clone has a single count. This sequence joins TRBV19 and TRBJ2-6; D unresolved. The CDR3 totals 15 residues. The germline V and J ends were trimmed by 4 bases and 0 bases, with 7 bases remaining between them. Germline CDR1 and CDR2: LNHDA and SQIVND (reference sequence). CDR3 DNA: TGTGCCAGTAGTAAACAGCCCTCTGGGGCCAACGTCCTGACTTTC. Its translation: CASSKQPSGANVLTF.

The chain recombines TRBV4-1 with TRBJ2-1; 16 bases are a match to TRBD2. This CDR3 is 16 amino acids long. CDR1 MGHRA and CDR2 YSYEKL come from the germline V gene. The J segment lost 9 bases and the V segment lost 4 bases, leaving 6 bases of the junction unmatched. The CDR3 DNA follows: TGCGCCAGCAGCCTAGGGACTAGCGGGGGGGCTATTGAGCAGTTCTTC. Amino acid sequence: CASSLGTSGGAIEQFF.

V gene TRBV21-1 combines with J gene TRBJ1-1; the DNA was not compared with TRBD1, the D call given in the table. TRBV21-1 is a pseudogene. The CDR3 is made up of 15 amino acids. In nucleotides, the CDR3 is TGTGCCAGCAGCACCTCGACAGGGGGGGACACTGAAGCTTTCTTT. It codes for CASSTSTGGDTEAFF.

J is TRBJ2-2 and V is TRBV7-2; 10 bases fit TRBD1. Germline assignment: CDR1 SGHTA and CDR2 FQGNSA. CDR3 size: 16 residues. J lost 5 bases, V lost 5 bases, and 8 bases had no gene match. In nucleotides, the CDR3 is TGTGCCAGCAGCACCCGGACAGGGGGGTTAACCGGGGAGCTGTTTTTT. Residues: CASSTRTGGLTGELFF.

The rearrangement joins TRBV5-1 to TRBJ1-5; D might be TRBD1 (6 bases). The CDR3 totals 15 residues. Germline V gene data show CDR1 as SGHRS and CDR2 as YFSETQ. V was pared by 4 bases and J by 4 bases, with 15 bases between. The CDR3 region is CASSRTTGWNQPQHF. The CDR3 DNA follows: TGCGCCAGCAGCCGAACCACAGGGTGGAATCAGCCCCAGCATTTT.

The chain employs TRBV28 and TRBJ1-1; maybe TRBD1 (6 bases). CDR3 length: 15 residues. Germline V gives CDR1 MDHEN, CDR2 SYDVKM. Trimming took off 6 bases at V and 6 bases at J, with 20 bases between the two ends. CDR3 amino acids: CASRTSGGALAEAFF. The CDR3, as DNA: TGTGCCAGCAGGACATCGGGGGGGGCGTTGGCTGAAGCTTTCTTT.

V and J are TRBV5-5 and TRBJ1-5, with 12 bases fitting TRBD1. The CDR3 runs to 15 residues. Germline values: CDR1 SGHKS, CDR2 YYEKEE (reference sequence). The V segment lost 3 bases and the J segment 6 bases; nucleotides outside the gene matches: 4. The CDR3 DNA sequence: TGTGCCAGCAGCTCGGGACAGGGGGCTCGTCAGCCCCAGCATTTT. Residues: CASSSGQGARQPQHF. Drawing the rest from reference TRBV5-5 and TRBJ1-5, the complete variable domain is DAGVTQSPTHLIKTRGQQVTLRCSPISGHKSVSWYQQVLGQGPQFIFQYYEKEERGRGNFPDRFSARQFPNYSSELNVNALLLGDSALYLCASSSGQGARQPQHFGDGTRLSIL.

The chain joins TRBV6-5 to TRBJ2-7, with 7 bases fitting TRBD1. CDR3 size: 13 residues. The germline gives CDR1 MNHEY, CDR2 SVGAGI. Written as DNA, the CDR3 is TGTGGCTGCCGGGACAGCCTCTCCTACGAGCAGTACTTC. Amino acids: CGCRDSLSYEQYF.

This sequence joins TRBV2 and TRBJ1-5; a possible D gene is TRBD1 (5 bases). Germline CDR1 reads SNHLY; CDR2 reads FYNNEI. Trimming removed 4 bases at V and 3 bases at J, with 10 bases between. The CDR3 extends over 14 amino acids. As DNA, the CDR3 is TGTGCCAGCAGTGGGACGGACATCAATCAGCCCCAGCATTTT. It is translated as CASSGTDINQPQHF.

The rearrangement joins TRBV6-1 to TRBJ2-7; 7 bases align to TRBD1. The CDR3 is made up of 14 amino acids. CDR1 is MNHNS and CDR2 is SASEGT in the germline V gene. Losses at the gene ends were 3 bases for V and 2 bases for J; bases not matched to a gene: 4. CDR3 loop: CASSETGRPYEQYF. CDR3 bases: TGTGCCAGCAGTGAGACAGGGAGACCCTACGAGCAGTACTTC.

This chain links TRBV5-1 with TRBJ2-7; possible D gene TRBD2, 6 bases. Germline assignment: CDR1 SGHRS and CDR2 YFSETQ. The CDR3 has 15 residues. The V gene lost 4 bases and the J gene lost 4 bases, with 18 bases spanning the gap. CDR3: CASSRSPGERYEQYF. In DNA, the CDR3 is TGCGCCAGCAGCCGCTCCCCGGGGGAGAGGTACGAGCAGTACTTC.

The chain couples TRBV6-2 or TRBV6-3 to TRBJ2-2; 7 nucleotides line up with TRBD2. The CDR3 is 17 amino acids. Trimming cost V 2 bases and J 0 bases; bases outside gene matches: 6. Germline CDR1 reads MNHEY; CDR2 reads SVGEGT. CDR3 sequence: CASSYLGLAANTGELFF. Written as DNA, the CDR3 is TGTGCCAGCAGTTACCTCGGTCTAGCGGCGAACACCGGGGAGCTGTTTTTT.

V usage is TRBV9 and J usage is TRBJ2-5, with 14 bases lining up with TRBD2. Per germline, CDR1 SGDLS and CDR2 YYNGEE. Trimming removed 3 bases from V and 5 bases from J; junction bases left unmatched: 6. The CDR3 spans 16 residues. The CDR3 bases are TGTGCCAGCAGCGATGGGGGGACTAGCGGGAGTGAGACCCAGTACTTC. This codes for CASSDGGTSGSETQYF.

The sample holds many counts of this clone. The chain is built from TRBV7-9 and TRBJ2-7; 8 nucleotides match TRBD2. This CDR3 is 14 amino acids long. V lost 1 base and J lost 4; bases outside the gene matches: 3. Germline V lookup: CDR1 SEHNR, CDR2 FQNEAQ (reference sequence). CDR3 region: CASSLVGGGYEQYF. In DNA form, the CDR3 reads TGTGCCAGCAGCTTAGTTGGCGGGGGGTACGAGCAGTACTTC.

The CDR3 region is CASSLMGQGVLGQPQHF. DNA of the CDR3: TGTGCCAGCAGCTTGATGGGACAGGGGGTGTTGGGGCAGCCCCAGCATTTT. This chain connects TRBV5-5 to TRBJ1-5, with 11 bases fitting TRBD1. The V gene end was trimmed by 1 base and the J gene end by 7 bases; junction bases not matched to a gene: 10. The germline CDR1 and CDR2 sequences are SGHKS and YYEKEE (reference sequence). CDR3 length: 17 amino acids.

The table lists this clone with a count of one. V is TRBV7-2 and J is TRBJ2-7; possibly TRBD1 for D (5 bases). The germline CDR1 and CDR2 sequences are SGHTA and FQGNSA. V gave up 3 bases and J gave up 9 bases, with 21 bases separating them. The CDR3 consists of 15 residues. The CDR3 here is CASSFSQGFRGTQYF. Written as DNA, the CDR3 is TGTGCCAGCAGCTTCAGTCAGGGTTTTCGAGGCACGCAGTACTTC.

V and J are TRBV7-9 and TRBJ2-2; TRBD2 matches at 7 bases. The V gene's germline CDR1 is SEHNR and CDR2 FQNEAQ (reference sequence). The CDR3 totals 13 residues. Trimming cost V 10 bases and J 3 bases; bases outside gene matches: 5. In nucleotides, the CDR3 is TGTGCCACTCGAGGGAGGGACACCGGGGAGCTGTTTTTT. Its translation is CATRGRDTGELFF.